The T cell receptor beta chain under discussion was sequenced for a study of T cell repertoires in cytomegalovirus infection. In the study overall: Recently described HLA-C-restricted plus well-studied HLA-B-restricted CMV epitopes were used. Indications of both CMV infection and matching HLA type were provided by public TCR beta signatures.

The CDR3 sequence is 12 residues long. With 4 bases removed from V and 9 bases from J, the gap between germline ends came to 10 bases. MiXCR, run by TCRdb on the reads, gives a single entry per CDR3 protein. The sample carries hundreds of thousands of distinct CDR3 sequences, around 30% recorded once. Study-wide points: People with CMV and the relevant HLA were identified by cumulative public TCR beta family frequency. CMV-specific HLA-C-restricted TCR beta clonotypes dominated the ex vivo response.

Concerning this clonotype: Antigen unknown. A read error is likely, as this CDR3 ends without the conserved phenylalanine or tryptophan.

The material sequenced was cultured PBMCs, taken from culture after CMV antigen stimulation. This rearrangement joins TRBV12-3 or TRBV12-4 to TRBJ2-1; possibly TRBD1 for D (6 bases). The sequence was collected from a human donor in good health (CMV status not recorded). Some clones in this sample may be carry-over from other donors' samples. The CDR3 reads CASSSTGIEQFL. The CDR3 region has the DNA TGTGCCAGCAGTTCCACAGGGATTGAGCAGTTCTTA.